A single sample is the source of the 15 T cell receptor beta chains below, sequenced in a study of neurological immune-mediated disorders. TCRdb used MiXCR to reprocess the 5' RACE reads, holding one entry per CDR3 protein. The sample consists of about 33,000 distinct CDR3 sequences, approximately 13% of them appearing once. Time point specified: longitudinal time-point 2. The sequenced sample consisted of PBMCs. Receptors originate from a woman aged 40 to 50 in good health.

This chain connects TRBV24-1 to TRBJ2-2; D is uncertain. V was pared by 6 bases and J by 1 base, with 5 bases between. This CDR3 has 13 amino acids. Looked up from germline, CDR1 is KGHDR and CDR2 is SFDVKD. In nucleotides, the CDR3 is TGTGCCACCAGTTCAGAGAACACCGGGGAGCTGTTTTTT. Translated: CATSSENTGELFF.

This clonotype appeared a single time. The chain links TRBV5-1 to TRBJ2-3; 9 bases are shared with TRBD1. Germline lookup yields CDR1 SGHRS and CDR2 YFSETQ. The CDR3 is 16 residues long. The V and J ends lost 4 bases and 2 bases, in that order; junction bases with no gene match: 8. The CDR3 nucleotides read TGCGCCAGCAGCCCGGGGACAGGGATCCCCACAGATACGCAGTATTTT. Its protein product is CASSPGTGIPTDTQYF.

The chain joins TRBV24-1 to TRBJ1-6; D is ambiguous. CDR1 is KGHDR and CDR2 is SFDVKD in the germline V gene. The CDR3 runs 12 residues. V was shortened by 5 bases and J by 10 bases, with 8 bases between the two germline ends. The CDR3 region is CATSGARSPLHF. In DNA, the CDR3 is TGTGCCACCAGTGGGGCTCGGTCACCCCTCCACTTT.

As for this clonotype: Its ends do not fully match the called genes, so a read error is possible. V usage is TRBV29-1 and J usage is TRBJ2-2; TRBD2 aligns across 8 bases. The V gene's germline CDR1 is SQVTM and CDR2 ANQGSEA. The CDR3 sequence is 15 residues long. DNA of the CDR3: TGCAGCATTGCCAAAGCGGGAGTTGGCACCAGGGAGCTGTTTTTT. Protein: CSIAKAGVGTRELFF.

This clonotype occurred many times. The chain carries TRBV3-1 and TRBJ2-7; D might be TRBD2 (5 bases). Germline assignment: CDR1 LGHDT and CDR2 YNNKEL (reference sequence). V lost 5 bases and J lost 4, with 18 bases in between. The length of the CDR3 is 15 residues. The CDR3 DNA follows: TGTGCCAGCAGCGCACCTCCCCGGGGAGTGTACGAGCAGTACTTC. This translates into CASSAPPRGVYEQYF.

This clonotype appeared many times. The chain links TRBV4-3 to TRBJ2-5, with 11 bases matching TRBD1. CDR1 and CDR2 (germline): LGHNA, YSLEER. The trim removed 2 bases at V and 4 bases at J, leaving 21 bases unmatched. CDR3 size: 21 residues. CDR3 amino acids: CASSQPSSGQGASSYGETQYF. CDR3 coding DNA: TGCGCCAGCAGCCAACCTTCCTCCGGACAGGGGGCGAGTTCGTATGGAGAGACCCAGTACTTC.

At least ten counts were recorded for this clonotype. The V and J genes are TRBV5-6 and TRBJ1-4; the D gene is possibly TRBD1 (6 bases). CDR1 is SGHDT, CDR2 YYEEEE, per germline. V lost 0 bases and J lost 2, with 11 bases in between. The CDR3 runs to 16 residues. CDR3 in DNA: TGTGCCAGCAGCTTGGAGGGGCAGGGGACTAATGAAAAACTGTTTTTT. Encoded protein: CASSLEGQGTNEKLFF.

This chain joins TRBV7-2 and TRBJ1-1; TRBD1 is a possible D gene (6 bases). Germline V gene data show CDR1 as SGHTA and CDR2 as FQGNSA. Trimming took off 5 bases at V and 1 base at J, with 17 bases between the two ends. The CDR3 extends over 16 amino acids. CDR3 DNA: TGTGCCAGCAGCCCCCGGGGGGGCGCGAGGAACACTGAAGCTTTCTTT. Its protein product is CASSPRGGARNTEAFF.

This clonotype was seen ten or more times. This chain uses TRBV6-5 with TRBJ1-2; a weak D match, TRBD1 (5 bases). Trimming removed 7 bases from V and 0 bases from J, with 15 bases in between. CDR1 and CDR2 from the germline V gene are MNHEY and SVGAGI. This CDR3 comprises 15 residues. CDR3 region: CASNPGGSANYGYTF. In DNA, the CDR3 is TGTGCCAGCAACCCCGGGGGGTCGGCTAACTATGGCTACACCTTC.

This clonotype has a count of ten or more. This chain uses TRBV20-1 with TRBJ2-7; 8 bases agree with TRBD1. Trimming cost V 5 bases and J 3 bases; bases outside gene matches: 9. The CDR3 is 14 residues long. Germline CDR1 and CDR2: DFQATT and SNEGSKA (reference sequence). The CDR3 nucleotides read TGCAGTGCTTATCAGACAGGGGCGTTCTACGAGCAGTACTTC. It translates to CSAYQTGAFYEQYF.

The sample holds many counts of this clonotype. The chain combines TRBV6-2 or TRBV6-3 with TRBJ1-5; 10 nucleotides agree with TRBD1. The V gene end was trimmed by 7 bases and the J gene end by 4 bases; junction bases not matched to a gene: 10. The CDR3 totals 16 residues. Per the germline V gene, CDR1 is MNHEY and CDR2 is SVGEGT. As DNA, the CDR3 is TGTGCCAGCAAAATCCGAGGGACAGGGGAGAATCAGCCCCAGCATTTT. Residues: CASKIRGTGENQPQHF.

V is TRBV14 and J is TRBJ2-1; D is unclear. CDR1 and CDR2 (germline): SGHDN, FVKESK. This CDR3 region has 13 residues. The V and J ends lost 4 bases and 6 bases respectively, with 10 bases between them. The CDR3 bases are TGTGCCAGCAGCCTGAGACTCACCAATGAGCAGTTCTTC. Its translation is CASSLRLTNEQFF.

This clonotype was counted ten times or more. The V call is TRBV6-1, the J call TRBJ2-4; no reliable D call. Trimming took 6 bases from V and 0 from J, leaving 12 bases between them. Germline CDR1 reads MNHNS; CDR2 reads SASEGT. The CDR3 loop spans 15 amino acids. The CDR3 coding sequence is TGTGCCAGCAGCCTCGACCTCATAGCCAAAAACATTCAGTACTTC. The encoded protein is CASSLDLIAKNIQYF.

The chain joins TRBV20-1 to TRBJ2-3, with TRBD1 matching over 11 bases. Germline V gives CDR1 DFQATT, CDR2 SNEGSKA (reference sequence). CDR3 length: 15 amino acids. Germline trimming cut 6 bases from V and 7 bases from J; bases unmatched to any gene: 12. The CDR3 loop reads CSARTPGQGVYTQYF. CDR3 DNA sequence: TGCAGTGCCCGAACTCCGGGACAGGGGGTGTATACGCAGTATTTT.

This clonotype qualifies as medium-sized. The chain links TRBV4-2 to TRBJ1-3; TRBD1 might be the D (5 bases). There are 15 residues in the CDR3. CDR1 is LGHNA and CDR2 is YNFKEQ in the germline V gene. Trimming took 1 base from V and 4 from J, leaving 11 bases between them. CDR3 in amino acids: CASSQGRGSGNTIYF. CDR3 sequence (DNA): TGTGCCAGCAGCCAAGGGAGGGGATCCGGAAACACCATATATTTT.